The 8 T cell receptor delta chains below all came from one sample that was sequenced in a study of γδ T cells in repeated Plasmodium falciparum infection. Flow sorting of PBMC yielded separate Vgamma9/Vdelta2+ and Vdelta2-negative gammadelta T cell populations for bulk repertoire analysis. TCRdb reapplied CATT to the multiplex PCR reads. The table has around 86,000 delta-chain clones, approximately 1.4% seen once. The sequenced sample was gamma-delta T cells from blood. These TCRs come from a pool of human donors (malaria-infected and uninfected, not separated).

To note about this clone: Only one base separates this from a far larger clonotype, so it likely reflects a read error. The same CDR3 can be traced to other DNA sequences in this sample. No J gene was named, though the V gene is TRDV1; the table's D call of TRDD3 was not tested on the DNA. Germline lookup yields CDR1 TSWWSYY and CDR2 QGS. The CDR3 length is 21 residues. CDR3 bases: TGTGCTCTTGGGGAACTAGAGGAAGTGCCCATGCCCTACTGGTACACCGATAAACTCATCTTC. Translated: CALGELEEVPMPYWYTDKLIF.

This clone was observed at least ten times. The V gene is TRDV2, the J gene TRDJ1; 12 bases fit TRDD3. V was pared by 0 bases and J by 3 bases, with 13 bases of the junction left unmatched. CDR1 GEAIGNYY and CDR2 EKD come from the germline V gene. The CDR3 spans 19 residues. In DNA form, the CDR3 reads TGTGCCTGTGACACCGGACTGGGGGATACCCGACCTATCCCCGATAAACTCATCTTT. This translates into CACDTGLGDTRPIPDKLIF.

This clone was counted many times. The protein that TCRdb holds for this DNA derives from a much larger clone and differs from the translated DNA at residue 4, which likely indicates a read error; the protein shown here is translated from the DNA. The chain is built from TRDV2 and TRDJ1; TRDD3 matches at 11 bases. The J gene comes from matching the DNA to germline here; TCRdb lacks it. Germline V lookup: CDR1 GEAIGNYY, CDR2 EKD. CDR3 size: 17 residues. With V trimmed by 5 bases and J by 1 base, 11 bases remained unmatched. CDR3 loop: CACGSLLGDISTDKLIF. DNA for the CDR3: TGTGCCTGTGGCAGTTTACTGGGGGATATATCCACCGATAAACTCATCTTT.

In regard to this clone: It differs at one base from a far larger clone, so likely a read error. Other DNA sequences from this sample encode an identical CDR3 as well. The V gene call is TRDV2, and the J gene call is absent; the D call of TRDD3 is as the table states it, not checked on the DNA. The CDR3 spans 16 residues. Germline CDR1 is GEAIGNYY and CDR2 is EKD. CDR3 in amino acids: CACDTVSTGGASKLIF. The CDR3 DNA is TGTGCCTGTGACACCGTCAGTACTGGGGGAGCGTCAAAGCTCATCTTT.

This clone was seen ten or more times. TCRdb assigns this DNA the protein of a much larger clone, which departs from its translation at residue 6; this likely reflects a read error, and the protein shown comes from translating the DNA. The V gene is TRDV3, the J gene TRDJ1; 9 bases are shared with TRDD3. The germline V gene has CDR1 TVYSNPD and CDR2 GDNSRS (reference sequence). The CDR3 is 18 residues long. Trimming cost V 5 bases and J 0 bases; bases outside gene matches: 19. This CDR3 reads CAPSSGCSTGGDTDKLIF. CDR3 nucleotides: TGTGCCCCTTCTTCGGGATGCAGTACTGGGGGAGACACCGATAAACTCATCTTT. The full variable domain, its missing parts supplied by reference TRDV3 and TRDJ1, is CDKVTQSSPDQTVASGSEVVLLCTYDTVYSNPDLFWYRIRPDYSFQFVFYGDNSRSEGADFTQGRFSVKHILTQKAFHLVISPVRTEDSATYYCAPSSGCSTGGDTDKLIFGKGTRVTVEP.

Only a few counts were recorded for this clone. A far larger clone is just one base off, so this is likely a read error. Distinct nucleotide sequences in the sample also encode this CDR3. The chain is built from TRDV2 and TRDJ1, with 8 bases aligning to TRDD3. The J gene, not given by TCRdb, was assigned here from a germline match of the nucleotide sequence. The CDR3 runs 15 residues. Germline assignment: CDR1 GEAIGNYY and CDR2 EKD. CDR3 bases: TGTGCCTGCGACACCGGTACTGGGGGGACCGATAAACTCATCTTT. As protein: CACDTGTGGTDKLIF.

This clone was seen only a few times. It differs at one base from a far larger clone, so likely a read error. In the same sample, other DNA sequences code for this CDR3. The chain combines TRDV1 with TRDJ1; 8 nucleotides align to TRDD3. The J gene, left out of TCRdb, was set here by checking the DNA against germline. The CDR3 sequence is 22 residues long. Germline CDR1 and CDR2: TSWWSYY and QGS. Trimming removed 5 bases from V and 0 bases from J; junction bases left unmatched: 26. The CDR3 sequence is CALGPKPSYVVLGGCYTDKLIF. DNA for the CDR3: TGTGCTCTTGGGCCTAAGCCCTCCTACGTGGTACTGGGGGGTTGTTACACCGATAAACTCATCTTT.

Comment on this clone: The protein given by TCRdb reflects a much larger clone and differs at residue 3 from this DNA's translation, likely from a read error; the protein shown is the DNA's translation. This chain joins TRDV2 and TRDJ1; TRDD3 agrees at 13 bases. The J gene comes from matching the DNA to germline here; TCRdb lacks it. The CDR3 extends over 20 amino acids. The V gene's germline CDR1 is GEAIGNYY and CDR2 EKD. The CDR3 nucleotides are TGTGCCCGTGACACCGTAGACTGGGGGATACGTGCAGAGAAGATGAATAGACTCATCTTT. Its translation is CARDTVDWGIRAEKMNRLIF.